The T cell receptor (beta chain) under discussion was sequenced for a study of preoperative IRX-2 immunotherapy in early breast cancer (dated by TCRdb to about 2019). The library was made by the immunoSEQ multiplex PCR assay. In TCRdb, the immuneACCESS table is reduced to in-frame sequences with V and J assigned. These tables do not hold every clone; where another copy was compared, an unresolved V gene accounts for under half, and the others remain unexplained. The sample records 25,000 to 30,000 clones, over 65% of which are singletons. Jointly, the top ten make up less than 3.5% of the sample. The meaning of the sample's treatment or condition label: preoperative locoregional IRX-2 cytokine immunotherapy. The samples were obtained from a phase Ib study that tested preoperative, locoregional IRX-2 cytokine immunotherapy designed to prime immune responses. Before surgery, IRX-2 was given to the donors, who were patients with early-stage breast cancer.

Based on the germline V gene, the CDR1 and CDR2 sequences are SGHNT and YENEEA. The CDR3 numbers 14 residues from cysteine through phenylalanine. CDR3 DNA only is kept here, 42 bases in frame from base 1. Trimming at the junction amounts to 8 bases on V and 1 base on J, and the germline ends lie 14 bases apart. In regard to this clone: The specificity of this receptor is unknown. No base-level quality is on record; no much larger clone is a single base apart.

This sample was gathered from a patient treated with IRX-2 immunotherapy. This receptor was taken from a human donor with breast cancer. The chain employs TRBV11-3 and TRBJ1-2, with the D gene call left open. CDR3 sequence: CASSPGPNNYGYTF. The DNA reads TGTGCCAGCTCCCCCGGGCCAAATAACTATGGCTACACCTTC. The full variable domain, with segments outside the CDR3 supplied by the reference TRBV11-3 and TRBJ1-2 proteins, appears as EAGVVQSPRYKIIEKKQPVAFWCNPISGHNTLYWYLQNLGQGPELLIRYENEEAVDDSQLPKDRFSAERLKGVDSTLKIQPAELGDSAVYLCASSPGPNNYGYTFGSGTRLTVV.